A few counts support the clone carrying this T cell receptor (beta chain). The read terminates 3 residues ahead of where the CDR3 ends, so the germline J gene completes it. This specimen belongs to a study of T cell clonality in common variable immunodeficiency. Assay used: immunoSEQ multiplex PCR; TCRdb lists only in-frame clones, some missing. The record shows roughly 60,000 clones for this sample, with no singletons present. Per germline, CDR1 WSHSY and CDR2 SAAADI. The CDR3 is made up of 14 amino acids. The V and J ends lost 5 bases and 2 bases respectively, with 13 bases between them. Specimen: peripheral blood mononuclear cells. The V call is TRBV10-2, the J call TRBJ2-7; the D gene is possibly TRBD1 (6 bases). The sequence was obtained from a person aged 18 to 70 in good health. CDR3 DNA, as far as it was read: TGCGCCAGCAGTCAGACAGGTGTGGCCTACGAG. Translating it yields CASSQTGVAYE. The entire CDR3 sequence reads CASSQTGVAYEQYF.